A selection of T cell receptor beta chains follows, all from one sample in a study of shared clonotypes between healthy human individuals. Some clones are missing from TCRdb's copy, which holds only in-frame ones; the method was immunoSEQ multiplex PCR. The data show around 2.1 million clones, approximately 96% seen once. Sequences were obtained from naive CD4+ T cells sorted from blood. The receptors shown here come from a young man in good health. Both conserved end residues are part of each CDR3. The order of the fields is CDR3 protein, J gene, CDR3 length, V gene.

CASSPDLTVPYEQYF	TRBJ2-7	15	TRBV4-3
CAWETGSNTEAFF	TRBJ1-1	13	TRBV30
CASSQDPRYQPQHF	TRBJ1-5	14	TRBV4-1
CASSPLRGRPVQEQYF	TRBJ2-7	16	TRBV19
CASSRGQPNTEAFF	TRBJ1-1	14	TRBV5-1
CASSIKGETQYF	TRBJ2-5	12	TRBV19
CASSEYVRGIYGYTF	TRBJ1-2	15	TRBV6-1
CASTWGTGGYTF	TRBJ1-2	12	TRBV25-1
CASSVSGSADTQYF	TRBJ2-3	14	TRBV7-2
CASSLRQEDGYTF	TRBJ1-2	13	TRBV28
CASSTLLSTDTQYF	TRBJ2-3	14	TRBV19
CASSIGGTYEQYF	TRBJ2-7	13	TRBV19
CASSTLAGGLLGEQFF	TRBJ2-1	16	TRBV5-6
CASSFLGTEAFF	TRBJ1-1	12	TRBV28
CASSIARLGPYEQYF	TRBJ2-7	15	TRBV19
CATSRGSGTGGRQQYF	TRBJ2-7	16	TRBV15
CASSDSGATDTQYF	TRBJ2-3	14	TRBV10-1
CASSQSIRCDRSGRSYEQYF	TRBJ2-7	20	TRBV23-1
CAIRGASGEYTQYF	TRBJ2-3	14	TRBV10-3
CASSQTGQGQYEQYF	TRBJ2-7	15	TRBV4-1
CASSVASDREGETQYF	TRBJ2-5	16	TRBV9
CASSATGLPNEKLFF	TRBJ1-4	15	TRBV19
CASSLDPFYEQYF	TRBJ2-7	13	TRBV5-1
CASSLSWDSIETQYF	TRBJ2-5	15	TRBV5-4
CASSPNRGSKAYEQYF	TRBJ2-7	16	TRBV18